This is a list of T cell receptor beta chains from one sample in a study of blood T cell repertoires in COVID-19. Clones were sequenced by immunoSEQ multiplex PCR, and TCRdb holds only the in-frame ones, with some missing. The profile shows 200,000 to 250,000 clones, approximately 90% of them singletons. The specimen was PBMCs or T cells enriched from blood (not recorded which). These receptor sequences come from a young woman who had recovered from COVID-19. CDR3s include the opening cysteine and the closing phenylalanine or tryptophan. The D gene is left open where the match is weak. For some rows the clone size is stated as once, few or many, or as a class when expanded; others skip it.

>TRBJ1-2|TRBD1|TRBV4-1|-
CASSQEMGQGVYGYTF
TGCGCCAGCAGCCAAGAAATGGGACAGGGAGTTTATGGCTACACCTTC
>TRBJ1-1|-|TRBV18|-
CASSPRGSPMNTEAFF
TGTGCCAGCTCACCACGGGGCAGCCCGATGAACACTGAAGCTTTCTTT
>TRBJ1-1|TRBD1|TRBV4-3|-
CASSRGQGNTEAFF
TGCGCCAGCAGCCGTGGACAGGGGAACACTGAAGCTTTCTTT
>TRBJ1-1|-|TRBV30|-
CAWTRSARTEAFF
TGTGCCTGGACCCGCTCGGCGAGGACTGAAGCTTTCTTT
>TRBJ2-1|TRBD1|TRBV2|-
CASRGTGYNEQFF
TGTGCCAGCAGGGGGACAGGTTACAATGAGCAGTTCTTC
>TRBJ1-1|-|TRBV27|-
CASSFLGQTNTEAFF
TGTGCCAGCAGTTTTCTAGGACAAACGAACACTGAAGCTTTCTTT
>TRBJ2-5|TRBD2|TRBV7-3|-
CASSLTTLAGQKETQYF
TGTGCCAGCAGCCTGACCACTCTAGCGGGACAGAAAGAGACCCAGTACTTC
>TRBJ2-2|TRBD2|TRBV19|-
CASSIVRAGVLTGELFF
TGTGCCAGTAGTATTGTGAGGGCGGGAGTTCTGACCGGGGAGCTGTTTTTT
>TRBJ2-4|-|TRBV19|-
CASSIKRNIQYF
TGTGCCAGTAGTATTAAGAGAAACATTCAGTACTTC
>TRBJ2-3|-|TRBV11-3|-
CASSLESRLLTDTQYF
TGTGCCAGCAGCTTAGAGTCGCGGCTACTCACAGATACGCAGTATTTT
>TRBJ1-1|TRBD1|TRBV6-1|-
CASRGDRPSSTEAFF
TGTGCCAGCAGGGGGGACAGGCCCTCGTCCACTGAAGCTTTCTTT
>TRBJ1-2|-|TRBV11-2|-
CASSLDRDYGYTF
TGTGCCAGCAGCTTAGACAGGGACTATGGCTACACCTTC
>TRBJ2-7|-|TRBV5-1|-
CASSLVIGRGVRNEQYF
TGCGCCAGCAGCTTGGTAATAGGCAGGGGGGTTCGCAACGAGCAGTACTTC
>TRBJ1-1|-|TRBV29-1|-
CSAEGRANTEAFF
TGCAGCGCCGAGGGGAGGGCGAACACTGAAGCTTTCTTT
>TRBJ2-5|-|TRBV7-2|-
CASSPQGRARETQYF
TGTGCCAGCAGCCCACAGGGTAGGGCAAGAGAGACCCAGTACTTC
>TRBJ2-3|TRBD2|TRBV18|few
CASSPLADVDTDTQYF
TGTGCCAGCTCACCCCTAGCGGACGTTGACACAGATACGCAGTATTTT
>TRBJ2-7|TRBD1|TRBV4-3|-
CASSLRQGREYEQYF
TGCGCCAGCAGCCTAAGACAGGGTCGTGAGTACGAGCAGTACTTC
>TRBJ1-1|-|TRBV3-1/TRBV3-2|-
CASSQPTANTEAFF
TGTGCCAGCAGCCAACCGACTGCGAACACTGAAGCTTTCTTT
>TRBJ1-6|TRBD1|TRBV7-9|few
CATLTGGGNSPLHF
TGTGCCACGCTTACAGGGGGTGGTAATTCACCCCTCCACTTT
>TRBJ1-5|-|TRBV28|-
CASSSPRGANFGNQPQHF
TGTGCCAGCAGTTCCCCCCGGGGGGCAAATTTCGGCAATCAGCCCCAGCATTTT
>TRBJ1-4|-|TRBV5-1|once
CASSLVSGDEKLFF
TGCGCCAGCAGCTTGGTTTCGGGGGATGAAAAACTGTTTTTT